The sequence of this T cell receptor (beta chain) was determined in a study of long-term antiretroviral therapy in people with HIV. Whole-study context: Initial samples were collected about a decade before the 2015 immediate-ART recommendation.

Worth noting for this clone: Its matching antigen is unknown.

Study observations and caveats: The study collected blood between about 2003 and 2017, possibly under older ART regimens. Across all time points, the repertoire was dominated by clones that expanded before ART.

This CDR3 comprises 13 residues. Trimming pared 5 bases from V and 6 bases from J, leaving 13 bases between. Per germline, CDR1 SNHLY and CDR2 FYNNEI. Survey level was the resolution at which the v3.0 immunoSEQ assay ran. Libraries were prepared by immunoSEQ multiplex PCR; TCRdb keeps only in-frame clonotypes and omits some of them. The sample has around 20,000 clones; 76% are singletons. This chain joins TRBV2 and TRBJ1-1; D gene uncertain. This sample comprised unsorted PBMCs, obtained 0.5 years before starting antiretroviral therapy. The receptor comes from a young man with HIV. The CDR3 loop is CASSSIWVPEAFF. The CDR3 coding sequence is TGTGCCAGCAGTTCCATCTGGGTCCCTGAAGCTTTCTTT.